This T cell receptor beta chain emerged from a study of T cell repertoires in cytomegalovirus infection. This clonotype was picked up a small number of times. Its target is not known. Germline assignment: CDR1 MNHEY and CDR2 SMNVEV (reference sequence). Trimming took off 6 bases at V and 3 bases at J, with 18 bases between the two ends. The CDR3 consists of 17 residues. TCRdb used MiXCR to reprocess the reads, holding one entry per CDR3 protein. The sample has roughly 120,000 distinct CDR3 sequences; about 30% are singletons. The chain is built from TRBV27 and TRBJ1-6; D possibly corresponds to TRBD1 (6 bases). The sequence was obtained from a human donor in good health (CMV status not recorded). Some clones in this sample may be carry-over from other donors' samples. Sequences were derived from CD8+ T cells from cultured PBMCs, sampled from culture after CMV antigen stimulation. The CDR3 protein is CASSPWGTGFYNSPLHF. The CDR3 region has the DNA TGTGCCAGCAGCCCCTGGGGTACAGGGTTCTATAATTCACCCCTCCACTTT.